The next 4 T cell receptor beta chains were all read from a single sample in a study of read filtering for tumor transcriptome and immune sequencing. The library was built from about 400 ng RNA with molecular barcoded adaptors for alpha/delta and beta/gamma chains. Each CDR3 protein gets one entry after TCRdb re-called the reads with MiXCR. The sample has 100,000 to 150,000 distinct CDR3 sequences, 10% to 15% seen once. The source material was a population of CD138-negative cells sorted from bone marrow. These receptors originate from a donor aged 40 or older with multiple myeloma.

Concerning this clonotype itself: This likely comes from a read error, as the CDR3 has no conserved phenylalanine or tryptophan at its end. The limits of the CDR3 on the DNA are not certain, so only TCRdb's listed CDR3 is given. This chain connects TRBV20-1 to TRBJ2-1; the table's TRBD2 call for D was not verified on the DNA. The CDR3 is 15 amino acids long, termini counted. Germline CDR1 DFQATT, CDR2 SNEGSKA (reference sequence). CDR3 sequence: CSARDPVRASNEQSS.

This clonotype was found many times. This sequence joins TRBV7-9 and TRBJ1-5; D unresolved. The CDR3 covers 12 residues. The V end lost 3 bases, the J end lost 4 bases, and 4 bases lay between the germline ends. Germline CDR1 and CDR2: SEHNR and FQNEAQ (reference sequence). CDR3 coding DNA: TGTGCCAGCAGCTTCGTAAATCAGCCCCAGCATTTT. Translated: CASSFVNQPQHF.

Comment on this clonotype: Given a much more abundant clone one base away, this may be a read error. The rearrangement uses TRBV5-4 and TRBJ1-2; D uncertain. The germline V gene has CDR1 SGHNT and CDR2 YYREEE (reference sequence). The CDR3 extends over 13 amino acids. Deletions cut 2 bases from V and 7 bases from J, with 12 bases between. Written as DNA, the CDR3 is TGTGCCAGCAGCTTCGAGACGATCTGTGGCTACACCTTC. This sequence encodes CASSFETICGYTF. The full variable domain, in which reference TRBV5-4 and TRBJ1-2 provide the parts outside the CDR3, is ETGVTQSPTHLIKTRGQQVTLRCSSQSGHNTVSWYQQALGQGPQFIFQYYREEENGRGNFPPRFSGLQFPNYSSELNVNALELDDSALYLCASSFETICGYTFGSGTRLTVV.

This clonotype has at least ten counts. The genes are TRBV5-1 and TRBJ1-1; no definite D call. Germline CDR1 is SGHRS and CDR2 is YFSETQ. The V end lost 4 bases, the J end lost 0 bases, and 10 bases lay between the germline ends. The CDR3 contains 14 residues. The CDR3 loop reads CASSRARLNTEAFF. CDR3 nucleotides: TGCGCCAGCAGCAGGGCCAGGTTGAACACTGAAGCTTTCTTT.